One sample yielded the 15 T cell receptor beta chains listed below, sequenced in a study of identical twins. In TCRdb, the 5' RACE reads were re-called with MiXCR into one record per CDR3 protein. The data contain hundreds of thousands of distinct CDR3 sequences, under 10% of them singletons. This same sample was also part of a study on yellow fever vaccine responses in identical twins.

Sequencing was performed on memory (CD45RO+) T cells sorted from blood. These receptors all stem from a woman aged 18 to 35 in good health.

In its sample, this clonotype was seen many times. The DNA for the CDR3 is TGTGCCAGCAGCGTAGGCGGGAGCAGTGTAGGAAACATTCAGTACTTC. Its protein is CASSVGGSSVGNIQYF. The chain employs TRBV9 and TRBJ2-4, with TRBD2 matching 7 bases. CDR1 and CDR2 from the germline V gene are SGDLS and YYNGEE. V shed 0 bases, J shed 6 bases, and the junction held 9 bases outside the gene matches. The CDR3 spans 16 residues.

Many counts were recorded for this clonotype. The rearrangement uses TRBV12-3 or TRBV12-4 and TRBJ2-7, with D hard to call. There are 13 residues in the CDR3. V was cut by 2 bases and J by 6 bases, with 11 bases left in between. CDR3 sequence: CASSLIGPFEQYF. CDR3 bases: TGTGCCAGCAGTTTAATCGGCCCTTTCGAGCAGTACTTC.

This clonotype occurred a few times. The chain uses TRBV20-1 and TRBJ2-1; D is uncertain. The V gene's germline CDR1 is DFQATT and CDR2 SNEGSKA (reference sequence). CDR3 length equals 16 residues. Trimming removed 3 bases from V and 0 bases from J, with 15 bases in between. CDR3 protein: CSASVWAPNSYNEQFF. CDR3 nucleotides: TGCAGTGCTAGTGTGTGGGCCCCGAACTCCTACAATGAGCAGTTCTTC.

The chain employs TRBV20-1 and TRBJ2-7; 8 bases map to TRBD1. The V and J ends lost 5 bases and 6 bases, in that order; junction bases with no gene match: 9. The CDR3 is 13 residues long. Germline V gene lookup returns CDR1 DFQATT and CDR2 SNEGSKA (reference sequence). CDR3 residues: CSADSDRAVEQYF. DNA for the CDR3: TGCAGTGCTGACTCGGACAGGGCGGTCGAGCAGTACTTC.

This clonotype was counted between two and nine times. V gene TRBV4-1 combines with J gene TRBJ1-1; 8 positions match TRBD1. Germline CDR1 and CDR2: MGHRA and YSYEKL. Trimming took 1 base from V and 1 from J; bases not matched to a gene: 5. This CDR3 region has 16 residues. The CDR3, as DNA: TGCGCCAGCAGCCAAGGACAGGGGATGGGGAACACTGAAGCTTTCTTT. Protein: CASSQGQGMGNTEAFF.

This clonotype was detected only once. This chain joins TRBV2 and TRBJ2-3; 8 nucleotides agree with TRBD2. Per the germline V gene, CDR1 is SNHLY and CDR2 is FYNNEI. The CDR3 is 15 amino acids. V shed 6 bases, J shed 0 bases, and the junction held 5 bases outside the gene matches. CDR3 loop: CASRRLASSTDTQYF. CDR3 DNA: TGTGCCAGCAGACGACTAGCGTCTAGCACAGATACGCAGTATTTT.

Only a few counts were recorded for this clonotype. CDR3 sequence reads: CASSQKTSGSSYEQYF. The CDR3 nucleotides read TGCGCCAGCAGCCAAAAGACTAGCGGGAGTAGTTACGAGCAGTACTTC. This rearrangement joins TRBV4-3 to TRBJ2-7, with TRBD2 matching over 12 bases. The CDR3 extends over 16 amino acids. Unmatched junction bases numbered 6, after V lost 2 bases and J lost 4 bases. CDR1 and CDR2 from the germline V gene are LGHNA and YSLEER.

The CDR3 sequence: CASKRARDRASYNEQFF. The CDR3 DNA sequence: TGTGCCAGCAAGAGAGCAAGGGACAGAGCCTCCTACAATGAGCAGTTCTTC. The V and J genes are TRBV5-4 and TRBJ2-1; 7 bases are a match to TRBD1. This CDR3 contains 17 residues. V lost 6 bases to trimming and J lost 0 bases; unmatched junction nucleotides: 12. The V gene's germline CDR1 is SGHNT and CDR2 YYREEE (reference sequence). The full variable domain, its missing parts supplied by reference TRBV5-4 and TRBJ2-1, is ETGVTQSPTHLIKTRGQQVTLRCSSQSGHNTVSWYQQALGQGPQFIFQYYREEENGRGNFPPRFSGLQFPNYSSELNVNALELDDSALYLCASKRARDRASYNEQFFGPGTRLTVL.

There are many counts of this clonotype. The chain links TRBV5-1 to TRBJ2-2; D not resolved. This CDR3 region has 15 residues. Trimming shortened V by 2 bases and J by 0 bases, and 8 bases separated the two germline ends. Germline CDR1 SGHRS, CDR2 YFSETQ. The CDR3 region has the DNA TGCGCCAGCAGCTTTACGGGCGCGAACACCGGGGAGCTGTTTTTT. Translated: CASSFTGANTGELFF.

This clonotype was counted ten times or more. The chain employs TRBV28 and TRBJ2-2; maybe TRBD2 (5 bases). This CDR3 is built from 18 residues. Germline CDR1 and CDR2: MDHEN and SYDVKM. V was pared by 3 bases and J by 0 bases, with 17 bases between. The chain's CDR3 is CASSLGGEGYANTGELFF. DNA of the CDR3: TGTGCCAGCAGTTTGGGTGGTGAGGGATACGCGAACACCGGGGAGCTGTTTTTT.

This clonotype has a count of ten or more. The V and J genes are TRBV15 and TRBJ2-2; TRBD1 matches at 7 bases. The germline gives CDR1 LNHNV, CDR2 YYDKDF (reference sequence). V gave up 1 base and J gave up 2 bases; unmatched junction bases: 4. The CDR3 consists of 16 residues. CDR3 in DNA: TGTGCCACCAGCAGAGGCCACAGGGGAAACACCGGGGAGCTGTTTTTT. This codes for CATSRGHRGNTGELFF.

This clonotype came up many times. V is TRBV5-5 and J is TRBJ2-4; D is ambiguous. CDR3 size: 15 residues. The V and J ends lost 0 bases and 3 bases respectively, with 10 bases between them. CDR1 and CDR2 (germline): SGHKS, YYEKEE (reference sequence). CDR3 in DNA: TGTGCCAGCAGCTTGGAGGTAGCCGACAAAAACATTCAGTACTTC. It specifies CASSLEVADKNIQYF.

This clonotype has only a few counts. The rearrangement uses TRBV20-1 and TRBJ2-5, with 7 bases identical to TRBD2. Germline lookup yields CDR1 DFQATT and CDR2 SNEGSKA (reference sequence). The V segment lost 2 bases and the J segment 2 bases; nucleotides outside the gene matches: 14. This CDR3 comprises 17 residues. The CDR3 loop reads CSARNHGGGRGQETQYF. In DNA form, the CDR3 reads TGCAGTGCTAGAAATCACGGTGGAGGGAGGGGACAAGAGACCCAGTACTTC.

This clonotype was counted ten times or more. The V gene is TRBV15, the J gene TRBJ2-4; TRBD2 matches at 7 bases. Germline loops: CDR1 LNHNV, CDR2 YYDKDF (reference sequence). CDR3 length: 15 amino acids. The junction had 5 bases not matched to a gene; V was cut back by 5 bases and J by 1 base. CDR3 coding DNA: TGTGCCACCAGCGGGGGGGGATTCGCCAAAAACATTCAGTACTTC. Protein: CATSGGGFAKNIQYF.

This clonotype was seen many times. This chain uses TRBV28 with TRBJ2-1, with 8 nucleotides matching TRBD1. CDR3 length: 14 residues. Germline V CDR1 and CDR2: MDHEN, SYDVKM. With V trimmed by 8 bases and J by 3 bases, 6 bases remained unmatched. The CDR3 is CASAGGRIYNEQFF. In nucleotides, the CDR3 is TGTGCCAGCGCAGGGGGCCGAATCTACAATGAGCAGTTCTTC. Full variable domain (outside the CDR3, taken from reference TRBV28 and TRBJ2-1): DVKVTQSSRYLVKRTGEKVFLECVQDMDHENMFWYRQDPGLGLRLIYFSYDVKMKEKGDIPEGYSVSREKKERFSLILESASTNQTSMYLCASAGGRIYNEQFFGPGTRLTVL.